A selection of T cell receptor beta chains follows, all from one sample in a study of naive and memory T cell subsets. TCRdb recomputed calls from the UMI-ligation and nested PCR reads with MiXCR, one row per CDR3 protein. This sample yields some 87,000 distinct CDR3 sequences, of which more than 6.5% are seen a single time; around 1.5% belongs to the top ten. Sequencing used central memory CD4+ T cells from blood. The receptor source for this set is a human donor in good health. The CDR3 runs from the conserved cysteine through the conserved F or W. D genes are given only for firm matches. A clone size is listed for some rows: how often the clone was seen (once, few, many), or a class if it is expanded.

d_gene: -; abundance: many; j_gene: TRBJ1-3; v_gene: TRBV3-1; CDR3aa: CASSQVRGAGNTIYF; CDR3nt: TGTGCCAGCAGCCAAGTCCGGGGGGCTGGAAACACCATATATTTT
d_gene: TRBD1; abundance: many; j_gene: TRBJ2-7; v_gene: TRBV3-1; CDR3aa: CASSQAGTGSSYEQYF; CDR3nt: TGTGCCAGCAGCCAAGCCGGGACAGGAAGCTCCTACGAGCAGTACTTC
d_gene: -; abundance: many; j_gene: TRBJ1-5; v_gene: TRBV18; CDR3aa: CASSPGQAHQPQHF; CDR3nt: TGTGCCAGCTCACCCGGACAAGCTCATCAGCCCCAGCATTTT
d_gene: TRBD1; abundance: many; j_gene: TRBJ1-6; v_gene: TRBV12-3/TRBV12-4; CDR3aa: CASSPQGTKSPLHF; CDR3nt: TGTGCCAGCAGTCCACAGGGGACAAAGTCACCCCTCCACTTT
d_gene: TRBD2; abundance: many; j_gene: TRBJ2-3; v_gene: TRBV4-2; CDR3aa: CASSQERGTSTDTQYF; CDR3nt: TGTGCCAGCAGCCAAGAGCGGGGGACGAGCACAGATACGCAGTATTTT
d_gene: -; abundance: many; j_gene: TRBJ1-2; v_gene: TRBV12-3/TRBV12-4; CDR3aa: CASSPSGAYGYTF; CDR3nt: TGTGCCAGCAGCCCCTCCGGGGCCTATGGCTACACCTTC
d_gene: -; abundance: once; j_gene: TRBJ1-4; v_gene: TRBV18; CDR3aa: CASLPTTSDEKLFF; CDR3nt: TGTGCCAGCTTACCCACGACATCGGATGAAAAACTGTTTTTT
d_gene: TRBD2; abundance: few; j_gene: TRBJ2-5; v_gene: TRBV28; CDR3aa: CASRHSGGNQETQYF; CDR3nt: TGTGCCAGCAGACATAGCGGGGGGAACCAAGAGACCCAGTACTTC
d_gene: -; abundance: few; j_gene: TRBJ1-5; v_gene: TRBV12-3/TRBV12-4; CDR3aa: CASSWAGRGQPQHF; CDR3nt: TGTGCCAGCAGTTGGGCAGGGAGAGGACAGCCCCAGCATTTT
d_gene: -; abundance: many; j_gene: TRBJ1-6; v_gene: TRBV20-1; CDR3aa: CSAPGKSSYNSPLHF; CDR3nt: TGCAGTGCTCCGGGGAAGAGCTCCTATAATTCACCCCTCCACTTT
d_gene: -; abundance: -; j_gene: TRBJ1-1; v_gene: TRBV7-6; CDR3aa: CASSCGAFF; CDR3nt: TGTGCCAGCAGCTGTGGAGCTTTCTTT
d_gene: -; abundance: many; j_gene: TRBJ2-1; v_gene: TRBV4-2; CDR3aa: CASSPYVDNEQFF; CDR3nt: TGTGCCAGCAGCCCCTACGTAGACAATGAGCAGTTCTTC
d_gene: -; abundance: -; j_gene: TRBJ1-1; v_gene: TRBV19; CDR3aa: CASSQLGEVVTEAFF; CDR3nt: TGTGCCAGTAGTCAGTTAGGGGAAGTTGTAACTGAAGCTTTCTTT
d_gene: -; abundance: -; j_gene: TRBJ2-5; v_gene: TRBV20-1; CDR3aa: CSAREVGKETQYF; CDR3nt: TGCAGTGCTAGAGAAGTCGGGAAAGAGACCCAGTACTTC
d_gene: -; abundance: many; j_gene: TRBJ1-1; v_gene: TRBV20-1; CDR3aa: CSARRRERTEAFF; CDR3nt: TGCAGTGCTAGGAGGCGGGAGCGGACTGAAGCTTTCTTT
d_gene: TRBD1; abundance: few; j_gene: TRBJ2-2; v_gene: TRBV20-1; CDR3aa: CSATGVGTGELFF; CDR3nt: TGCAGTGCCACAGGGGTTGGCACCGGGGAGCTGTTTTTT
d_gene: -; abundance: many; j_gene: TRBJ2-3; v_gene: TRBV20-1; CDR3aa: CSATREADTQYF; CDR3nt: TGCAGTGCTACCAGGGAGGCAGATACGCAGTATTTT
d_gene: -; abundance: many; j_gene: TRBJ2-3; v_gene: TRBV7-2; CDR3aa: CASSLRTDTQYF; CDR3nt: TGTGCCAGCAGCCTCCGTACAGATACGCAGTATTTT
d_gene: -; abundance: many; j_gene: TRBJ2-5; v_gene: TRBV5-6; CDR3aa: CASSFRLAGSETQYF; CDR3nt: TGTGCCAGCAGCTTCCGTCTGGCAGGTTCCGAGACCCAGTACTTC
d_gene: TRBD2; abundance: many; j_gene: TRBJ2-7; v_gene: TRBV28; CDR3aa: CASSVEGGTTIEQYF; CDR3nt: TGTGCCAGCAGTGTCGAGGGAGGGACTACAATTGAGCAGTACTTC
d_gene: -; abundance: many; j_gene: TRBJ1-5; v_gene: TRBV6-2/TRBV6-3; CDR3aa: CASKLDGNQPQHF; CDR3nt: TGTGCCAGCAAGCTAGATGGCAATCAGCCCCAGCATTTT
d_gene: -; abundance: -; j_gene: TRBJ2-5; v_gene: TRBV12-3/TRBV12-4; CDR3aa: CASSLQVRETQYF; CDR3nt: TGTGCCAGCAGTTTACAGGTCCGAGAGACCCAGTACTTC
d_gene: -; abundance: many; j_gene: TRBJ2-5; v_gene: TRBV7-6; CDR3aa: CASSFGRQETQYF; CDR3nt: TGTGCCAGCAGCTTCGGACGGCAAGAGACCCAGTACTTC
d_gene: -; abundance: -; j_gene: TRBJ1-5; v_gene: TRBV6-2/TRBV6-3; CDR3aa: CASSYSPEQPQHF; CDR3nt: TGTGCCAGCAGTTACTCCCCAGAACAGCCCCAGCATTTT
d_gene: -; abundance: few; j_gene: TRBJ1-2; v_gene: TRBV11-2; CDR3aa: CASSRKEPGSPGAYGYTF; CDR3nt: TGTGCCAGCAGCCGTAAGGAGCCGGGATCTCCCGGGGCATATGGCTACACCTTC
d_gene: TRBD2; abundance: -; j_gene: TRBJ2-1; v_gene: TRBV19; CDR3aa: CATRGLAGQSSYNEQFF; CDR3nt: TGTGCCACCCGGGGGCTAGCGGGTCAGAGCTCCTACAATGAGCAGTTCTTC
d_gene: -; abundance: many; j_gene: TRBJ2-7; v_gene: TRBV20-1; CDR3aa: CSAPAPGRRTYEQYF; CDR3nt: TGCAGTGCTCCAGCCCCAGGGAGGAGGACCTACGAGCAGTACTTC
d_gene: -; abundance: medium-sized; j_gene: TRBJ1-5; v_gene: TRBV27; CDR3aa: CASSLRESNQPQHF; CDR3nt: TGTGCCAGCAGTCTACGGGAGAGCAATCAGCCCCAGCATTTT
d_gene: TRBD1; abundance: many; j_gene: TRBJ1-5; v_gene: TRBV6-2/TRBV6-3; CDR3aa: CASCDRGRGSNQPQHF; CDR3nt: TGTGCCAGCTGTGATAGGGGGCGAGGAAGCAATCAGCCCCAGCATTTT
d_gene: -; abundance: many; j_gene: TRBJ1-6; v_gene: TRBV5-1; CDR3aa: CASSDSSYNSPLHF; CDR3nt: TGCGCCAGCAGCGACAGCTCCTATAATTCACCCCTCCACTTT
d_gene: TRBD1; abundance: many; j_gene: TRBJ1-1; v_gene: TRBV7-9; CDR3aa: CASRSGQGEGTEAFF; CDR3nt: TGTGCCAGCAGATCCGGACAGGGCGAAGGTACTGAAGCTTTCTTT
d_gene: TRBD2; abundance: -; j_gene: TRBJ2-1; v_gene: TRBV20-1; CDR3aa: CSATTLSGALSYNEQFF; CDR3nt: TGCAGTGCTACCACACTGAGCGGGGCCCTCTCCTACAATGAGCAGTTCTTC
d_gene: -; abundance: once; j_gene: TRBJ2-5; v_gene: TRBV19; CDR3aa: CASSMAGGETQYF; CDR3nt: TGTGCCAGTAGTATGGCAGGGGGGGAGACCCAGTACTTC
d_gene: TRBD1; abundance: few; j_gene: TRBJ2-7; v_gene: TRBV7-2; CDR3aa: CASSPGTGRYEQYF; CDR3nt: TGTGCCAGCAGCCCCGGGACAGGGAGGTACGAGCAGTACTTC
d_gene: TRBD1; abundance: many; j_gene: TRBJ2-7; v_gene: TRBV6-1; CDR3aa: CASREGQGSYYEQYF; CDR3nt: TGTGCCAGCAGGGAGGGACAGGGAAGCTACTACGAGCAGTACTTC
d_gene: -; abundance: many; j_gene: TRBJ1-4; v_gene: TRBV20-1; CDR3aa: CSARDPAEGKLFF; CDR3nt: TGCAGTGCTAGAGATCCGGCAGAAGGGAAACTGTTTTTT
d_gene: -; abundance: -; j_gene: TRBJ2-1; v_gene: TRBV6-1; CDR3aa: CASRVEYSSYNEQFF; CDR3nt: TGTGCCAGCAGGGTAGAATACAGCTCCTACAATGAGCAGTTCTTC